This record looks at one T cell receptor beta chain sequence and its context. Antigen unknown. This specimen comes from a study of regulatory T cells in long-lasting Graves disease. About the research overall: Graves' patients with a new diagnosis had received antithyroid drugs under 3 months.

Time point denoted: newly diagnosed GD, antithyroid drugs for less than 3 months. PBMCs provided the RNA from which the TCR library was made. Findings of the study overall: Favoring TRBV28, TRBJ1-2 and TRBJ2-5 was a feature seen in persistent disease.

Trimming shortened V by 2 bases and J by 2 bases, and 4 bases separated the two germline ends. Germline CDR1 and CDR2: SGDLS and YYNGEE. This CDR3 is 13 amino acids long. Assembly of TCR beta libraries relied on iRepertoire HTBI primers together with Arm-PCR of CDR3 regions. TCRdb processed the multiplex PCR reads anew with MiXCR; each CDR3 protein has one entry. The sample has about 540,000 distinct CDR3 sequences; roughly 14% are singletons. These data were likewise used in another study, on T cells in Graves' hyperthyroidism and ophthalmopathy. That study adds: First-round RT-PCR targeting the TCR CDR3 was performed with the HTBI primer set. Also found in blood were most expanded thyroid clonotypes above 0.001.

The chain employs TRBV9 and TRBJ2-2; D is uncertain. Sequences were derived from peripheral blood mononuclear cells (PBMCs), sampled at new diagnosis, from a patient treated with antithyroid drugs. The receptor was isolated from a man aged 30 to 45 with Graves disease. CDR3 sequence: CASSVINTGELFF. Here the CDR3 DNA reads TGTGCCAGCAGCGTTATAAACACCGGGGAGCTGTTTTTT.